The 29 T cell receptor delta chains below come from one sample, sequenced in a study of gamma-delta T cells after stem cell transplantation. TCRdb fed the RT-PCR reads into CATT to redo clone calling. The sample holds some 13,000 delta-chain clones; approximately 31% are singletons and the top ten take 3.5% to 4%. Sequenced: gamma-delta T cells. These TCRs come from a human donor. It is not recorded whose cells these are; they may come from a transplant donor.

This clone was seen only a few times. The chain has TRDV1 and TRDJ1; TRDD2 might be the D (6 bases). Germline lookup yields CDR1 TSWWSYY and CDR2 QGS. The CDR3 totals 17 residues. V was clipped by 1 base and J by 0 bases, with 15 bases between them. Here the CDR3 reads CALGEPFPLRDTDKLIF. CDR3 DNA: TGTGCTCTTGGGGAACCCTTCCCCCTTCGGGACACCGATAAACTCATCTTT.

This sequence joins TRDV2 and TRDJ3; the match to TRDD3 covers 9 bases. CDR3 length equals 18 residues. The junction had 10 bases not matched to a gene; V was cut back by 8 bases and J by 0 bases. Germline CDR1 GEAIGNYY, CDR2 EKD. The CDR3: CAFAYWGTDSWDTRQMFF. CDR3 DNA sequence: TGTGCCTTTGCCTACTGGGGGACAGACTCCTGGGACACCCGACAGATGTTTTTC.

This clone was recorded a few times. The chain has TRAV29/DV5 and TRDJ1; TRDD3 is a possible D gene (6 bases). Germline V gives CDR1 NSMFDY, CDR2 ISSIKDK. The CDR3 spans 19 residues. V shed 0 bases and J shed 0 bases, with 24 bases lying between them. The DNA for the CDR3 is TGTGCAGCAAGCGGAGGATGTGGGGGTCCACCTCTTTACACCGATAAACTCATCTTT. It yields the protein CAASGGCGGPPLYTDKLIF.

The chain recombines TRDV2 with TRDJ1; 12 positions agree with TRDD3. CDR3 size: 17 residues. Trimming took 5 bases from V and 0 from J; bases not matched to a gene: 9. The V gene's germline CDR1 is GEAIGNYY and CDR2 EKD. CDR3 loop: CACAGLGDTTYTDKLIF. In DNA form, the CDR3 reads TGTGCCTGTGCCGGACTGGGGGATACTACGTACACCGATAAACTCATCTTT.

Comment on this clone: Distinct nucleotide sequences in the sample also encode this CDR3. The chain employs TRDV2 and TRDJ3; D uncertain. This CDR3 contains 17 residues. CDR1 is GEAIGNYY and CDR2 is EKD in the germline V gene. Trimming took 1 base from V and 0 from J, leaving 9 bases between them. This CDR3 is CACDTAGSSWDTRQMFF. The CDR3, as DNA: TGTGCCTGTGACACAGCGGGAAGCTCCTGGGACACCCGACAGATGTTTTTC.

The J gene is TRDJ3, the V gene TRDV2, with 7 bases lining up with TRDD3. V shed 0 bases and J 18 bases; nucleotides not matched to a gene: 28. Per germline, CDR1 GEAIGNYY and CDR2 EKD. The CDR3 contains 20 residues. CDR3 amino acids: CACDTLGASVVSCDTRPMFF. CDR3 bases: TGTGCCTGTGACACCCTGGGGGCTTCAGTAGTCTCCTGTGACACCCGCCCGATGTTTTTC.

The CDR3 sequence is CAFLSGVLGDRKYTDKLIF. The CDR3 DNA reads TGTGCCTTTTTGTCCGGGGTACTGGGGGATCGGAAGTACACCGATAAACTCATCTTT. The V and J genes are TRDV3 and TRDJ1, with 10 nucleotides matching TRDD3. The germline CDR1 and CDR2 sequences are TVYSNPD and GDNSRS (reference sequence). The CDR3 runs to 19 residues. Trimming cost V 2 bases and J 0 bases; bases outside gene matches: 18.

The chain carries TRDV2 and TRDJ3; 10 positions agree with TRDD3. V shed 0 bases, J shed 7 bases, and the junction held 17 bases outside the gene matches. CDR3 length equals 21 residues. Germline V gene data show CDR1 as GEAIGNYY and CDR2 as EKD. The DNA for the CDR3 is TGTGCCTGTGACACCGGAAATGGGGGATACCAACTCTACTGTGACACCCGACAGATGTTTTTC. The encoded protein is CACDTGNGGYQLYCDTRQMFF.

V usage is TRDV1 and J usage is TRDJ1, with TRDD3 identical over 11 bases. With 3 bases clipped from V and 0 bases from J, the junction kept 21 bases outside the gene matches. The CDR3 runs 22 residues. Germline-derived CDR1 and CDR2 are TSWWSYY and QGS. The chain's CDR3 is CALGERLPGYWGIVRYTDKLIF. The CDR3 bases are TGTGCTCTTGGGGAGAGACTCCCCGGATACTGGGGGATAGTCCGATACACCGATAAACTCATCTTT.

The chain employs TRDV1 and TRDJ1, with TRDD3 matching 7 bases. In germline, CDR1 is TSWWSYY, CDR2 QGS. There are 21 residues in the CDR3. Unmatched junction bases numbered 22, after V lost 3 bases and J lost 0 bases. CDR3 DNA sequence: TGTGCTCTTGGGGACCACAGTACTTCCCGAATTTCGGGGGGATACACCGATAAACTCATCTTT. As protein: CALGDHSTSRISGGYTDKLIF.

The chain recombines TRDV1 with TRDJ1; 7 nucleotides align to TRDD3. Unmatched junction bases numbered 8, after V lost 0 bases and J lost 10 bases. The CDR3 length is 14 residues. Germline CDR1 TSWWSYY, CDR2 QGS. The DNA for the CDR3 is TGTGCTCTTGGGGAACTACAGTACTGGGGACCACTCATCTTT. Amino acid sequence: CALGELQYWGPLIF.

Sample share makes this clone medium-sized. V and J are TRDV1 and TRDJ1; D possibly corresponds to TRDD2 (5 bases). V lost 1 base to trimming and J lost 4 bases, with 16 bases between them. Germline assignment: CDR1 TSWWSYY and CDR2 QGS. This CDR3 region has 16 residues. CDR3 DNA sequence: TGTGCTCTTGGGGAACGGGGCTTCCCGTCCCTCGATAAACTCATCTTT. This encodes CALGERGFPSLDKLIF.

The CDR3 region is CAAHPHSLLGVGTKTDKLIF. The CDR3 nucleotides are TGTGCAGCCCACCCCCACTCCTTACTGGGGGTAGGAACTAAGACCGATAAACTCATCTTT. The chain employs TRAV29/DV5 and TRDJ1, with 8 bases aligning to TRDD3. The germline V gene encodes CDR1 NSMFDY and CDR2 ISSIKDK. Germline trimming cut 5 bases from V and 2 bases from J; bases unmatched to any gene: 26. CDR3 length: 20 amino acids.

The chain has TRDV2 and TRDJ3; 8 nucleotides align to TRDD3. CDR3 size: 18 residues. Germline CDR1 GEAIGNYY, CDR2 EKD. The V segment lost 4 bases and the J segment 0 bases; nucleotides outside the gene matches: 7. CDR3 sequence: CACDYTGGLSWDTRQMFF. The CDR3 region has the DNA TGTGCCTGTGATTATACTGGGGGCCTCTCCTGGGACACCCGACAGATGTTTTTC.

As to this clone: The junction and the germline gene differ at one end; a read error may be behind it. V is TRDV3 and J is TRDJ1, with 7 bases fitting TRDD3. The CDR3 has 16 residues. Germline lookup yields CDR1 TVYSNPD and CDR2 GDNSRS (reference sequence). The CDR3 region has the DNA TGTGCCTTTGTTCGACACTGGGGACCTTACACCGATAAGCTCATCTTT. Protein product: CAFVRHWGPYTDKLIF.

A few counts support this clone. The chain recombines TRDV2 with TRDJ3; the match to TRDD3 covers 7 bases. The V gene's germline CDR1 is GEAIGNYY and CDR2 EKD. This CDR3 region has 17 residues. The V and J ends lost 0 bases and 1 base, in that order; junction bases with no gene match: 2. The CDR3 region is CACDTFGGSWDTRQMFF. The CDR3 coding sequence is TGTGCCTGTGACACCTTTGGGGGATCCTGGGACACCCGACAGATGTTTTTC.

Note on this clone: A far larger clone is off by one base, so a read error is likely. This chain links TRDV2 with TRDJ3; TRDD3 aligns across 7 bases. CDR1 is GEAIGNYY and CDR2 is EKD in the germline V gene. V was pared by 4 bases and J by 0 bases, with 2 bases of the junction left unmatched. The CDR3 extends over 16 amino acids. The CDR3 is CACEWGSSWDTRQMFF. CDR3 nucleotide sequence: TGTGCCTGTGAGTGGGGGAGCTCCTGGGACACCCGACAGATGTTTTTC.

The V call is TRDV2, the J call TRDJ3; 7 positions match TRDD3. Germline lookup yields CDR1 GEAIGNYY and CDR2 EKD. After removal of 3 bases from V and 3 bases from J, the junction contained 7 bases not matched to a gene. The CDR3 covers 17 residues. The CDR3, as DNA: TGTGCCTGTGACTCTCGACTGGGGCTCTGGGACACCCGACAGATGTTTTTC. Protein product: CACDSRLGLWDTRQMFF.

There are a few counts of this clone. CDR3 bases: TGTGCCTGTGACACAGCTGGGGGATCCTACACCGATAAACTCATCTTT. Its translation: CACDTAGGSYTDKLIF. The gene calls are TRDV2 and TRDJ1, with 9 nucleotides matching TRDD3. Germline V gene sequence: CDR1 GEAIGNYY, CDR2 EKD. The CDR3 is 16 amino acids. Trimming took 1 base from V and 0 from J; bases not matched to a gene: 5.

This clone was counted only a few times. In DNA form, the CDR3 reads TGTGCTCTTGGGGAGTGGGCCTTCCACCCTTTCCCCGATAAACTCATCTTT. Encoded protein: CALGEWAFHPFPDKLIF. The chain carries TRDV1 and TRDJ1, with D maybe TRDD2 (6 bases). The CDR3 has 17 residues. Germline V CDR1 and CDR2: TSWWSYY, QGS. Trimming removed 3 bases at V and 3 bases at J, with 20 bases between.

Details on this clone: The junction departs from the called germline gene at one end, perhaps through a read error. This sequence joins TRDV2 and TRDJ1; the D gene is possibly TRDD3 (5 bases). Germline V gene sequence: CDR1 GEAIGNYY, CDR2 EKD. The CDR3 has 22 amino acids. The CDR3 nucleotides are TGTGCCTGTCGAATAATACGGGCTTCGATCCGTACTGGTGGTTCCCACACCTATAAACTCATCTTT. This sequence encodes CACRIIRASIRTGGSHTYKLIF.

This chain connects TRDV2 to TRDJ1; 10 bases are a match to TRDD3. Germline CDR1 is GEAIGNYY and CDR2 is EKD. Germline trimming cut 0 bases from V and 1 base from J; bases unmatched to any gene: 13. CDR3 size: 19 residues. In nucleotides, the CDR3 is TGTGCCTGTGACACCGCTACTGAGGTACTGGGGGATCCCACCGATAAACTCATCTTT. This gives the protein CACDTATEVLGDPTDKLIF.

The J gene is TRDJ1, the V gene TRDV3; no clear D. V gave up 4 bases and J gave up 2 bases, with 11 bases separating them. CDR1 and CDR2 from the germline V gene are TVYSNPD and GDNSRS (reference sequence). The CDR3 is 12 amino acids. The CDR3 DNA reads as TGTGCCTGTAGGGAATCTACCGATAAACTCATCTTT. It codes for CACRESTDKLIF.

This clone has just a few counts. This chain connects TRDV1 to TRDJ1; tentative D call: TRDD3 (6 bases). Trimming removed 3 bases from V and 3 bases from J, with 14 bases in between. The CDR3 is 15 residues long. Germline V lookup: CDR1 TSWWSYY, CDR2 QGS. The CDR3 reads CALGDLVLGADKLIF. The DNA for the CDR3 is TGTGCTCTTGGGGACCTTGTACTGGGTGCCGATAAACTCATCTTT.

V is TRDV3 and J is TRDJ1; D not resolved. Germline V gives CDR1 TVYSNPD, CDR2 GDNSRS (reference sequence). The CDR3 extends over 14 amino acids. Between the trimmed V and J ends, which lost 5 bases and 1 base, there was a span of 17 bases. The CDR3 reads CALIPREGTDKLIF. The CDR3 DNA is TGTGCCCTTATACCCCGGGAGGGCACCGATAAACTCATCTTT.

This clone has more than one count but fewer than ten. This chain connects TRDV2 to TRDJ3; TRDD3 aligns across 8 bases. The CDR3 sequence is 21 residues long. Per germline, CDR1 GEAIGNYY and CDR2 EKD. J gave up 0 bases and V 3 bases, and 15 bases lay outside the gene matches. CDR3 nucleotide sequence: TGTGCCTGTGACCACTGGGGGGCTGCCACACCGAGCTCCTGGGACACCCGACAGATGTTTTTC. As protein: CACDHWGAATPSSWDTRQMFF.

This clone showed up just a few times. DNA for the CDR3: TGTGCCTGTGACACCGTTCTTGCTGGGGATAGCTCCTGGGACACCCGACAGATGTTTTTC. The encoded protein is CACDTVLAGDSSWDTRQMFF. The chain uses TRDV2 and TRDJ3; 7 bases map to TRDD3. CDR3 size: 20 residues. Germline CDR1 is GEAIGNYY and CDR2 is EKD. V lost 0 bases and J lost 0; bases outside the gene matches: 10.

V gene TRDV3 combines with J gene TRDJ1; 13 nucleotides agree with TRDD3. CDR1 and CDR2 (germline): TVYSNPD, GDNSRS (reference sequence). V lost 3 bases, J lost 4 bases, and 8 bases stayed unmatched. The CDR3 is made up of 15 amino acids. CDR3 loop: CAFHTGGYDGDKLIF. CDR3 DNA: TGTGCCTTCCATACTGGGGGATACGACGGCGATAAACTCATCTTT.

The chain combines TRDV1 with TRDJ1, with D possibly being TRDD3 (5 bases). CDR3 length: 18 residues. The germline CDR1 and CDR2 sequences are TSWWSYY and QGS. Trimming stripped 2 bases from V and 2 bases from J, with 21 bases between. The CDR3 DNA is TGTGCTCTTGGGGAAGGGGTGGGGACCTCTGGCTGGACCGATAAACTCATCTTT. This translates into CALGEGVGTSGWTDKLIF.